This T cell receptor (beta chain) originates from a study of blood T cell repertoires in COVID-19. Study-level background: Collection of acute and convalescent COVID-19 samples took place in the United States, Italy and Spain.

A Seattle source enrolled patients during active infection and followed them longitudinally. In germline, CDR1 is LGHNA, CDR2 YNFKEQ. Trimming took 4 bases from V and 2 from J; bases not matched to a gene: 5. The CDR3 totals 16 residues. TCRdb's copy holds only in-frame clones and misses some; the assay was immunoSEQ multiplex PCR. The data contain 200,000 to 250,000 clones, around 80% of them singletons. The source of this sequence is a woman between 25 and 40 years old with COVID-19, enrolled during active disease. Sequencing was done on a sample of peripheral blood. This chain uses TRBV4-2 with TRBJ2-3; 11 positions agree with TRBD2. Written as DNA, the CDR3 is TGTGCCAGCAGCCTCGGGACTAGCGGCCACACAGATACGCAGTATTTT. This translates into CASSLGTSGHTDTQYF.